The subject of this entry is one TCR beta chain. The entry originates in a study of blood T cell repertoires in COVID-19. The germline CDR1 and CDR2 sequences are GTSNPN and SVGIG (reference sequence). Trimming shortened V by 2 bases and J by 0 bases, and 15 bases separated the two germline ends. The CDR3 spans 16 residues. Participant-reported clinical history was the basis for cohort assignment. Generated by immunoSEQ multiplex PCR, the TCRdb table keeps only in-frame clones and is missing some. The table includes roughly 430,000 clones, approximately 91% detected once. This sequence joins TRBV30 and TRBJ2-3, with D tentatively TRBD1 (5 bases). The sequencing input was PBMCs or T cells enriched from blood (not recorded which). This TCR came from a woman in her 40s with acute COVID-19. The DNA for the CDR3 is TGTGCCTGGAGTTACCTAGGGGATCCTAGCACAGATACGCAGTATTTT. This sequence encodes CAWSYLGDPSTDTQYF.